A single sample is the source of the 17 T cell receptor beta chains below, sequenced in a study of blood T cell repertoires in COVID-19. TCRdb keeps only in-frame clones here, not all; method: immunoSEQ multiplex PCR. The sample holds about 250,000 clones; approximately 85% are singletons and the top ten take approximately 5%. Source material: peripheral blood. Receptors were obtained from a woman aged 80 or over with COVID-19, enrolled during active disease.

The CDR3 loop reads CARNGQGYYEQYV. CDR3 DNA: TGTGCCCGAAACGGACAGGGGTACTACGAGCAGTACGTC. The V call is TRBV19, the J call TRBJ2-7; TRBD1 matches at 9 bases. The CDR3 runs to 13 residues. After removal of 11 bases from V and 3 bases from J, the junction contained 8 bases not matched to a gene. The germline V gene encodes CDR1 LNHDA and CDR2 SQIVND (reference sequence).

This chain joins TRBV18 and TRBJ1-3; no firm D call. The CDR3 is 14 amino acids. Trimming removed 2 bases at V and 4 bases at J, with 9 bases between. Germline values: CDR1 KGHSH, CDR2 LQKENI. DNA for the CDR3: TGTGCCAGCTCACCAAGCCCAGGCGGAAACACCATATATTTT. It yields the protein CASSPSPGGNTIYF.

This sequence joins TRBV5-1 and TRBJ1-1; D gene uncertain. V lost 1 base to trimming and J lost 1 base, with 14 bases between them. CDR1 is SGHRS, CDR2 YFSETQ, per germline. The CDR3 is 16 amino acids. CDR3 sequence (DNA): TGCGCCAGCAGCTTGACTCCTGCGGGTCAGAACACTGAAGCTTTCTTT. Protein: CASSLTPAGQNTEAFF.

The chain uses TRBV5-1 and TRBJ1-4, with D perhaps TRBD1 (5 bases). Trimming took off 4 bases at V and 1 base at J, with 14 bases between the two ends. The CDR3 contains 16 residues. The germline V gene has CDR1 SGHRS and CDR2 YFSETQ. The CDR3 protein is CASSKNQGGTNEKLFF. CDR3 DNA: TGCGCCAGCAGCAAAAATCAGGGCGGAACTAATGAAAAACTGTTTTTT.

The J gene is TRBJ1-4, the V gene TRBV6-5; D is possibly TRBD1 (6 bases). The V and J ends lost 5 bases and 10 bases respectively, with 8 bases between them. This CDR3 is built from 11 residues. The germline V gene has CDR1 MNHEY and CDR2 SVGAGI. The CDR3 DNA reads as TGTGCCAGCAGTCCCAGGGGAAAACTGTTTTTT. This gives the protein CASSPRGKLFF.

V usage is TRBV10-3 and J usage is TRBJ2-1, with 8 bases that match TRBD2. Germline trimming cut 2 bases from V and 0 bases from J; bases unmatched to any gene: 3. The germline V gene has CDR1 ENHRY and CDR2 SYGVKD. The CDR3 sequence is 16 residues long. The CDR3 nucleotides read TGTGCCATCAGTGAGACTAGCGGAAGCTCCTACAATGAGCAGTTCTTC. This translates into CAISETSGSSYNEQFF.

The rearrangement joins TRBV11-3 to TRBJ2-1; 9 bases map to TRBD2. J gave up 9 bases and V 3 bases, and 12 bases lay outside the gene matches. In germline, CDR1 is SGHNT, CDR2 YENEEA. The length of the CDR3 is 16 residues. CDR3 amino acids: CASSLVAGDKNVEQFF. CDR3 coding DNA: TGTGCCAGCAGCTTGGTAGCGGGGGATAAGAATGTTGAGCAGTTCTTC.

This rearrangement joins TRBV2 to TRBJ1-1; tentatively, D is TRBD1 (5 bases). Trimming cost V 4 bases and J 2 bases, with 14 bases left between them. Germline V gene lookup returns CDR1 SNHLY and CDR2 FYNNEI. CDR3 size: 15 residues. The CDR3 bases are TGTGCCAGCAGTGGGTTTTCAGGGCCCAACACTGAAGCTTTCTTT. This gives the protein CASSGFSGPNTEAFF.

The chain couples TRBV5-1 to TRBJ2-1, with D hard to call. The CDR3 sequence is 14 residues long. Germline-derived CDR1 and CDR2 are SGHRS and YFSETQ. Trimming pared 5 bases from V and 6 bases from J, leaving 15 bases between. The CDR3 here is CASRNPIVTNEQFF. Written as DNA, the CDR3 is TGCGCCAGCAGGAACCCCATAGTAACCAATGAGCAGTTCTTC.

The rearrangement joins TRBV5-5 to TRBJ1-3; 7 bases agree with TRBD1. The CDR3 loop spans 17 amino acids. Germline V gene sequence: CDR1 SGHKS, CDR2 YYEKEE (reference sequence). The trim removed 0 bases at V and 3 bases at J, leaving 9 bases unmatched. The CDR3 protein is CASSLARNRGGGNTIYF. The CDR3 DNA reads TGTGCCAGCAGCTTGGCTAGGAACAGGGGAGGTGGAAACACCATATATTTT.

This clone has more than one count but fewer than ten. The rearrangement links TRBV6-6 to TRBJ2-1, with D tentatively TRBD1 (5 bases). V dropped 5 bases and J dropped 0 bases, with 17 bases sitting between them. CDR1 is MNHNY, CDR2 SVGAGI, per germline (reference sequence). The CDR3 spans 17 residues. For the CDR3, the DNA is TGTGCCAGCAGTCCCCTCCTGGGGCTAGACTCCTACAATGAGCAGTTCTTC. This codes for CASSPLLGLDSYNEQFF.

The CDR3 bases are TGTGCCAGCAGCTTTCCAGGGACAGGCGTTTTGAATGGCTACACCTTC. This encodes CASSFPGTGVLNGYTF. V gene TRBV11-2 combines with J gene TRBJ1-2; 8 bases are a match to TRBD1. Germline loops: CDR1 SGHAT, CDR2 FQNNGV. Unmatched junction bases numbered 12, after V lost 3 bases and J lost 6 bases. The CDR3 sequence is 16 residues long. Full variable domain (remainder filled in from reference TRBV11-2 and TRBJ1-2): EAGVAQSPRYKIIEKRQSVAFWCNPISGHATLYWYQQILGQGPKLLIQFQNNGVVDDSQLPKDRFSAERLKGVDSTLKIQPAKLEDSAVYLCASSFPGTGVLNGYTFGSGTRLTVV.

The genes are TRBV2 and TRBJ2-7, with 8 bases identical to TRBD1. Germline CDR1 is SNHLY and CDR2 is FYNNEI. V shed 6 bases, J shed 2 bases, and the junction held 6 bases outside the gene matches. This CDR3 comprises 14 residues. The CDR3 DNA sequence: TGTGCCAGCAGGGGACAGGCTAGGGCCTACGAGCAGTACGTC. This sequence encodes CASRGQARAYEQYV.

V and J are TRBV19 and TRBJ1-5; 8 positions agree with TRBD1. Germline CDR1 LNHDA, CDR2 SQIVND (reference sequence). V shed 7 bases, J shed 2 bases, and the junction held 10 bases outside the gene matches. The CDR3 is made up of 16 amino acids. This chain's CDR3 is CASIDALQGGNQPQHF. CDR3 nucleotide sequence: TGTGCCAGTATCGACGCTCTACAGGGGGGCAATCAGCCCCAGCATTTT. Full variable domain (rest looked up from reference TRBV19 and TRBJ1-5): DGGITQSPKYLFRKEGQNVTLSCEQNLNHDAMYWYRQDPGQGLRLIYYSQIVNDFQKGDIAEGYSVSREKKESFPLTVTSAQKNPTAFYLCASIDALQGGNQPQHFGDGTRLSIL.

This clone turned up a few times. The chain combines TRBV6-2 or TRBV6-3 with TRBJ2-3; TRBD2 is a possible D gene (7 bases). CDR1 is MNHEY and CDR2 is SVGEGT in the germline V gene. Trimming cost V 4 bases and J 1 base, with 15 bases left between them. The CDR3 extends over 16 amino acids. CDR3 protein: CASSWSGGPGTDTQYF. The CDR3 DNA reads as TGTGCCAGCAGTTGGTCCGGGGGGCCAGGCACAGATACGCAGTATTTT.

The rearrangement joins TRBV11-1 to TRBJ1-6; D is undetermined. V lost 5 bases and J lost 7, with 12 bases in between. The CDR3 extends over 14 amino acids. Germline assignment: CDR1 SGHAT and CDR2 FQDESV (reference sequence). Here the CDR3 DNA reads TGTGCCAGCAGCGTTCCGGGGAACAATTCACCCCTCCACTTT. Amino acid sequence: CASSVPGNNSPLHF.

In DNA, the CDR3 is TGTGCCAGTAGTCCTGTGGGGGCATCTGGAAACACCATATATTTT. Protein sequence: CASSPVGASGNTIYF. This chain connects TRBV19 to TRBJ1-3, with D possibly TRBD1 on 6 matching bases. This CDR3 has 15 amino acids. V was pared by 5 bases and J by 1 base, with 12 bases between. Per the germline V gene, CDR1 is LNHDA and CDR2 is SQIVND (reference sequence). Filled out from reference TRBV19 and TRBJ1-3, the complete variable domain reads DGGITQSPKYLFRKEGQNVTLSCEQNLNHDAMYWYRQDPGQGLRLIYYSQIVNDFQKGDIAEGYSVSREKKESFPLTVTSAQKNPTAFYLCASSPVGASGNTIYFGEGSWLTVV.